This T cell receptor (beta chain) was recovered during a study of response to subunit inactivated influenza vaccine. General observations from the study: The authors suggested that every seasonal influenza vaccination recruits few new T cells.

For this clonotype: The antigen remains unidentified.

Germline V gives CDR1 MDHEN, CDR2 SYDVKM. The length of the CDR3 is 12 residues. Unmatched junction bases numbered 7, after V lost 9 bases and J lost 8 bases. In TCRdb, the RT-PCR reads were re-called with MiXCR into one record per CDR3 protein. The table includes hundreds of thousands of distinct CDR3 sequences, 12% to 15% detected once. Source: PBMCs from blood, taken 14 to 15 days before vaccination. This sequence was found in a man aged 50 to 59 who received an inactivated influenza vaccine. This chain connects TRBV28 to TRBJ1-5, with 7 bases fitting TRBD1. The CDR3 DNA is TGTGCCAGTGGACAGGCTAGAGAGCCCCAGCATTTT. It yields the protein CASGQAREPQHF.